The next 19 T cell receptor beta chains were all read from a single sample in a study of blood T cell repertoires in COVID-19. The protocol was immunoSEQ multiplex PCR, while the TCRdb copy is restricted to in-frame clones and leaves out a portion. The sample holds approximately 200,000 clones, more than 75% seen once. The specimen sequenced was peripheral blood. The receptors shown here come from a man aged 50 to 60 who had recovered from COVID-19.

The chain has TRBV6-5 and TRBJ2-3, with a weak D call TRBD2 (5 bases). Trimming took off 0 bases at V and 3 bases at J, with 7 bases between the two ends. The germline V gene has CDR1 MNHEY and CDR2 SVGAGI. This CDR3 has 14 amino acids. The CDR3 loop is CASSYSWRTDTQYF. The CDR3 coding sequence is TGTGCCAGCAGTTACTCTTGGAGGACAGATACGCAGTATTTT.

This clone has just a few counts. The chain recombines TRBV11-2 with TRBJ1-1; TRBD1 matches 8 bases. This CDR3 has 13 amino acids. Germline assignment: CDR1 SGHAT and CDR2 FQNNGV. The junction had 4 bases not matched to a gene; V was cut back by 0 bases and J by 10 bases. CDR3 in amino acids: CASSLDRGRGAFF. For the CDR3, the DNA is TGTGCCAGCAGCTTAGACAGGGGGCGCGGAGCTTTCTTT.

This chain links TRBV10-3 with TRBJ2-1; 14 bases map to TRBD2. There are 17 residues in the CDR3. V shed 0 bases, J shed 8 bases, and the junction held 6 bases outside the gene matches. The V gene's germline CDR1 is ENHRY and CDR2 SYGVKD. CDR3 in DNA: TGTGCCATCAGTGAGTCCGTGGGACTAGCGGGAGTCGATGAGCAGTTCTTC. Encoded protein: CAISESVGLAGVDEQFF.

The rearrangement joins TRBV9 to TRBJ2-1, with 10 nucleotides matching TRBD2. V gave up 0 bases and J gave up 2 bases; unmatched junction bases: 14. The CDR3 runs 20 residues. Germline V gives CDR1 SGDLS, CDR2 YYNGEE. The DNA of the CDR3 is TGTGCCAGCAGCGTAGCTTTAGCGGGAGGAGGGGCCTTGGCCTACAATGAGCAGTTCTTC. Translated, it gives CASSVALAGGGALAYNEQFF.

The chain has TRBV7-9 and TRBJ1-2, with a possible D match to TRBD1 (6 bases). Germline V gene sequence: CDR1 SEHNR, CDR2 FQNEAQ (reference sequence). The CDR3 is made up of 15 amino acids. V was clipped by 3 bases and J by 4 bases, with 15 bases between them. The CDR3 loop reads CASSFATGSAYGYTF. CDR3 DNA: TGTGCCAGCAGCTTCGCTACAGGGTCGGCCTATGGCTACACCTTC.

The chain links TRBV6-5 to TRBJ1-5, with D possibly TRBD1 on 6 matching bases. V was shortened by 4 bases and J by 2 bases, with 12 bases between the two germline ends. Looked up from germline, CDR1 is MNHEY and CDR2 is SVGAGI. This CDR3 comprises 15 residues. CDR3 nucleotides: TGTGCCAGCAGTTCGATACAGGGTGGCAATCAGCCCCAGCATTTT. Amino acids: CASSSIQGGNQPQHF.

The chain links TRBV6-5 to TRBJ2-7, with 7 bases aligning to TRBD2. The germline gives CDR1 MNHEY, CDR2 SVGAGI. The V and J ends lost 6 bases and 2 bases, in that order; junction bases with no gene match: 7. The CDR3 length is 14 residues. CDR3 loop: CASRGGRAPYEQYF. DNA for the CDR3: TGTGCCAGCAGAGGAGGGAGGGCCCCCTACGAGCAGTACTTC.

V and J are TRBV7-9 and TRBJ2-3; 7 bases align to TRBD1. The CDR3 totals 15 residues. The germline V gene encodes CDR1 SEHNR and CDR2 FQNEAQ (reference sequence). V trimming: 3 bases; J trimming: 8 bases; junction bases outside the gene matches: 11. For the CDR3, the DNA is TGTGCCAGCAGCTTGAGGGACAGCCTGCTCTCTACGCAGTATTTT. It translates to CASSLRDSLLSTQYF.

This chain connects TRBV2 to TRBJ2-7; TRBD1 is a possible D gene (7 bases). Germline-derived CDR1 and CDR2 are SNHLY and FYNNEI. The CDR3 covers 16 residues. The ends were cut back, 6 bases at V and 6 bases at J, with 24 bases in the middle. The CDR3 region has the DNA TGTGCCAGCAGGATAGAGGGGGCCACGGGAGTCGGCGAGCAGTACTTC. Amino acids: CASRIEGATGVGEQYF.

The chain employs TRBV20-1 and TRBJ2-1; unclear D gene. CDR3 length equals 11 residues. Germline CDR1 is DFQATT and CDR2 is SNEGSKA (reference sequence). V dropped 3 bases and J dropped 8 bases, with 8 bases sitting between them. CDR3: CSASREHEQFF. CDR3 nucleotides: TGCAGTGCTAGCCGAGAACATGAGCAGTTCTTC.

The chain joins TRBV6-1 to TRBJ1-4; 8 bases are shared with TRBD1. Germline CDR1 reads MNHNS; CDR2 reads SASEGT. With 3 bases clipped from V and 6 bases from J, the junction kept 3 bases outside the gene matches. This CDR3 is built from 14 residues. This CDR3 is CASSDADRDEKLFF. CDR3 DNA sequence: TGTGCCAGCAGTGACGCGGACAGGGATGAAAAACTGTTTTTT.

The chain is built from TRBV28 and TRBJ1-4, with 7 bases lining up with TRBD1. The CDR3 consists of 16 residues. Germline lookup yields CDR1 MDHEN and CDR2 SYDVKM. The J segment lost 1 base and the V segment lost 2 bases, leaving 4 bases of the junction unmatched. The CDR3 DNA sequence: TGTGCCAGCAGTTTAAGGGGGCGTATAACTAATGAAAAACTGTTTTTT. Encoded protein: CASSLRGRITNEKLFF.

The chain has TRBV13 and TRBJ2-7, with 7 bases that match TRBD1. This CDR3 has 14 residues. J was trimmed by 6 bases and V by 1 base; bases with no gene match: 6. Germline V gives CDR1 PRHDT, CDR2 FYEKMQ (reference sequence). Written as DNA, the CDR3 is TGTGCCAGCAGCTTAGCGACAGGGTATGGCGAGCAGTACTTC. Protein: CASSLATGYGEQYF.

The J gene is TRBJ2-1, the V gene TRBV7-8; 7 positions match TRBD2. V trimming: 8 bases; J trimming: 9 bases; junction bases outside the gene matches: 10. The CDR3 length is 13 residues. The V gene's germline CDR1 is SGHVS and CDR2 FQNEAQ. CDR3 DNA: TGTGCCAGCGATTTCGGGGCGGGAGCTGAGCAGTTCTTC. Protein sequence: CASDFGAGAEQFF.

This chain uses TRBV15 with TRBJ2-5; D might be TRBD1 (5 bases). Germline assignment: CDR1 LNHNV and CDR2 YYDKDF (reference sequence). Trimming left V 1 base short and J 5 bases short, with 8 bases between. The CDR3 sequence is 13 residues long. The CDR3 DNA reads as TGTGCCACCAGCAGAGGGGGCACCGAGACCCAGTACTTC. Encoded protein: CATSRGGTETQYF.

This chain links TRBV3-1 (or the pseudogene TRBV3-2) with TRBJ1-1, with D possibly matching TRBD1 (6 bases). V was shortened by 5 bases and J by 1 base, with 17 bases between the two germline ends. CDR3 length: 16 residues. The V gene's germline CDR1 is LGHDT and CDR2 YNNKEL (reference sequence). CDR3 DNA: TGTGCCAGCAGCAGAGGGGGGGGGCTAAGGAACACTGAAGCTTTCTTT. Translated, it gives CASSRGGGLRNTEAFF.

CDR3 amino acids: CASSLLQGGGEKLFF. CDR3 coding DNA: TGTGCCAGCAGCTTACTACAGGGTGGTGGCGAAAAACTGTTTTTT. The chain uses TRBV7-2 and TRBJ1-4; a weak D match, TRBD1 (6 bases). The CDR3 is 15 residues long. Germline V lookup: CDR1 SGHTA, CDR2 FQGNSA. Trimming left V 2 bases short and J 8 bases short, with 15 bases between.

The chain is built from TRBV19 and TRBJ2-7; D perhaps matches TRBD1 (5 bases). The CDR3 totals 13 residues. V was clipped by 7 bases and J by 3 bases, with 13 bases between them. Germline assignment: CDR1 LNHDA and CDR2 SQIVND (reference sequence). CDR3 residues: CASTGRVGYEQYF. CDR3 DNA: TGTGCCAGTACGGGCAGGGTTGGCTACGAGCAGTACTTC.

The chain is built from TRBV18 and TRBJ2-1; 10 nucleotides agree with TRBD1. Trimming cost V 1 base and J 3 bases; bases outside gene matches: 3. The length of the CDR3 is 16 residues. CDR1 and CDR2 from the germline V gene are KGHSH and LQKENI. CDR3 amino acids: CASSPRGTGDYNEQFF. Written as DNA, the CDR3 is TGTGCCAGCTCACCACGGGGGACAGGGGACTACAATGAGCAGTTCTTC.